This T cell receptor (beta chain) appears in the sequencing data of a study of PD-L1 blockade in urothelial cancer. Background on the study: Patients previously received 0 to 3 chemotherapy regimens. Study-level points and caveats: Durable-benefit patients showed greater tumor-associated blood clone expansion at 3 weeks.

A remark on this clone: Its antigen is as yet unknown.

The table came from immunoSEQ multiplex PCR; TCRdb's copy has only in-frame clones and leaves some out. The table records 70,000 to 85,000 clones, roughly 90% of them present only once. As to time point: pretreatment peripheral blood. Patients suffered from locally advanced or metastatic urothelial carcinoma. Anywhere from 1 to 8 samples came from each patient, spanning pretreatment and on-treatment. Trimming at V came to 6 bases and at J to 5 bases, leaving 13 bases not matched to a gene. Germline loops: CDR1 MDHEN, CDR2 SYDVKM. This CDR3 has 16 residues. J is TRBJ1-5 and V is TRBV28; 7 bases are shared with TRBD1. The sample here was PBMCs, taken around atezolizumab (anti-PD-L1) treatment. This TCR derives from a man between 65 and 79 years old with urothelial cancer. The CDR3 loop reads CASSFTQGTAHQPQHF. In DNA form, the CDR3 reads TGTGCCAGCAGCTTTACGCAAGGGACAGCACATCAGCCCCAGCATTTT. The complete variable domain, with remaining parts taken from reference TRBV28 and TRBJ1-5, reads DVKVTQSSRYLVKRTGEKVFLECVQDMDHENMFWYRQDPGLGLRLIYFSYDVKMKEKGDIPEGYSVSREKKERFSLILESASTNQTSMYLCASSFTQGTAHQPQHFGDGTRLSIL.